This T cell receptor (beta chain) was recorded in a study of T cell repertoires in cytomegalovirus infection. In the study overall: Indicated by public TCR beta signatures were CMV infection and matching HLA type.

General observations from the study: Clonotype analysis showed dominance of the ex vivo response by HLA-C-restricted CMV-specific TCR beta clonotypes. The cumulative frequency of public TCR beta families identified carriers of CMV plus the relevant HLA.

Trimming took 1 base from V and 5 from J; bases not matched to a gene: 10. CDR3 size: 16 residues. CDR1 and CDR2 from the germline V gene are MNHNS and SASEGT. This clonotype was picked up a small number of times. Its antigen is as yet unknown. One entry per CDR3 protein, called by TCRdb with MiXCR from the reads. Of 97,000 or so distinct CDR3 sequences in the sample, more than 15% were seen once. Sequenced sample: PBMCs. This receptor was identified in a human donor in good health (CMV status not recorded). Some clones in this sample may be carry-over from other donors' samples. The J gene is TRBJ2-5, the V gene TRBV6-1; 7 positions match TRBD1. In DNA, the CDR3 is TGTGCCAGCAGTGAAGAGTTGGGCAGGGGGTCGGAGACCCAGTACTTC. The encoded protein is CASSEELGRGSETQYF.